A selection of T cell receptor beta chains follows, all from one sample in a study of T cells in tumors and immune-related adverse events. Some clones are missing from TCRdb's copy, which holds only in-frame ones; the method was immunoSEQ multiplex PCR. The data hold approximately 720 clones, with almost 90% observed a single time. This material consisted of kidney tissue, taken from a patient treated with anti-PD-1 therapy. These receptors were collected from a female donor with metastatic renal cell carcinoma. Both conserved end residues are part of each CDR3. A D gene is named only where the DNA matches it firmly. Some rows mark clone size as missing; the rest say once, few, many or name a class of expanded clone.

TRBJ2-1 | TRBV11-2 | TRBD1 | NA | CASSPRGDRPSIYNEQFF | TGTGCCAGCAGCCCTAGAGGGGACAGGCCCTCTATTTACAATGAGCAGTTCTTC
TRBJ1-2 | TRBV28 | NA | NA | CASSLLGMDGYTF | TGTGCCAGCAGTTTATTAGGGATGGATGGCTACACCTTC
TRBJ2-2 | TRBV4-2 | TRBD2 | NA | CASSPTSTGTSGAHTILTGELFF | TGTGCCAGCAGCCCGACTTCGACCGGGACTAGCGGGGCCCATACTATTCTCACCGGGGAGCTGTTTTTT
TRBJ1-1 | TRBV7-9 | TRBD1 | NA | CASSLAGGQRNTEAFF | TGTGCCAGCAGCTTAGCGGGGGGACAGAGGAACACTGAAGCTTTCTTT
TRBJ2-2 | TRBV2 | NA | NA | CASIGGYTGELFF | TGTGCCAGCATCGGAGGTTACACCGGGGAGCTGTTTTTT
TRBJ2-3 | TRBV7-2 | TRBD2 | NA | CASSLPGGPADTQYF | TGTGCCAGCAGCTTACCGGGGGGGCCCGCAGATACGCAGTATTTT
TRBJ2-5 | TRBV5-1 | TRBD1 | NA | CASSSGAGQGGEETQYF | TGCGCCAGCAGCTCGGGCGCGGGACAGGGAGGAGAAGAGACCCAGTACTTC
TRBJ1-5 | TRBV4-3 | TRBD1 | NA | CASSQDAGGSLNQPQHF | TGCGCCAGCAGCCAAGATGCAGGGGGTAGCCTCAATCAGCCCCAGCATTTT
TRBJ1-2 | TRBV10-3 | NA | NA | CAISDHVGRNGYTF | TGTGCCATCAGTGATCATGTGGGACGGAATGGCTACACCTTC
TRBJ1-2 | TRBV6-4 | TRBD1 | NA | CASTRETGAYGYTF | TGTGCCAGCACCCGCGAGACAGGGGCCTATGGCTACACCTTC
TRBJ1-3 | TRBV6-5 | TRBD1 | NA | CASSYGQGGNTIYF | TGTGCCAGCAGTTACGGACAGGGTGGAAACACCATATATTTT
TRBJ1-1 | TRBV28 | TRBD1 | NA | CASRTRSTGGKAFF | TGTGCCAGCAGGACACGATCAACAGGGGGCAAAGCTTTCTTT
TRBJ2-1 | TRBV19 | TRBD1 | NA | CASSVTGEAQFF | TGTGCCAGTAGTGTCACAGGGGAAGCTCAGTTCTTC
TRBJ1-1 | TRBV14 | NA | NA | CASSQVGRMNTEAFF | TGTGCCAGCAGCCAAGTAGGACGTATGAACACTGAAGCTTTCTTT
TRBJ2-7 | TRBV19 | TRBD2 | NA | CASRLGTSGRNEQYF | TGTGCCAGTAGACTAGGGACTAGCGGGAGGAACGAGCAGTACTTC
TRBJ2-5 | TRBV5-1 | TRBD1 | few | CASSSVTGEEGTQYF | TGCGCCAGCAGCTCTGTGACAGGGGAAGAGGGGACCCAGTACTTC
TRBJ1-2 | TRBV5-1 | NA | NA | CASSWEKTYGYTF | TGCGCCAGCAGCTGGGAAAAGACCTATGGCTACACCTTC
TRBJ2-1 | TRBV11-3 | TRBD1 | NA | CASSLFQGAYNEQFF | TGTGCCAGCAGCTTATTTCAGGGGGCCTACAATGAGCAGTTCTTC
TRBJ2-5 | TRBV7-8 | NA | NA | CASSPGQRETQYF | TGTGCCAGCAGCCCCGGTCAGAGGGAGACCCAGTACTTC
TRBJ2-1 | TRBV7-9 | TRBD2 | NA | CASSFGSGRSYNEQFF | TGTGCCAGCAGCTTTGGTAGCGGGCGATCCTACAATGAGCAGTTCTTC
TRBJ2-7 | TRBV6-5 | TRBD1 | NA | CASGVPGQGAEQYF | TGTGCCAGCGGAGTCCCGGGACAGGGGGCCGAGCAGTACTTC